One T cell receptor (beta chain) is described in this entry. The antigen it binds to is not known. There are no base qualities to consult, and no much larger clone falls within one base. The collaborating institutions used their own protocols to collect whole blood in K2EDTA tubes. For TCRbeta analysis, collaborator samples were shipped as frozen whole blood, as isolated PBMCs, or as DNA extracted from either sample type. The source of the sample is a study of blood T cell repertoires in COVID-19 (dated by TCRdb to the early 2020s). Study-wide context: The collaborator samples originated in the United States, Italy and Spain and spanned the acute and convalescent phases of COVID-19. The repertoires were made available in a free public database intended to serve as a resource for research on the immune response to SARS-CoV-2. Subjects who had been exposed to COVID-19, were actively infected with it, or had recovered from it provided the deeply sampled blood TCRbeta repertoires that made up the dataset. The material from the prospective study consisted of cDNA or gDNA derived from T cells, B-cell-depleted T cells, or PBMCs. Where available, HLA class I and class II types were taken from metadata supplied by the sample provider and were not determined by assay-based typing. A de-identified subject ID, COVID-19 status, age in years and sex were almost always included in the sample metadata. The samples were drawn from the first 160 participants of the ongoing ImmuneRACE study and from roughly 1,300 subjects provided by 6 global collaborators. What the work shows at the level of the full study, not this receptor alone: The quantity of clinical and demographic metadata differed by source and by participant and was supplied without curation.

CDR1 and CDR2 are drawn from the germline V gene: SGHRS, YFSETQ. The CDR3 spans 21 residues, from the cysteine through the phenylalanine. This entry keeps only the CDR3 DNA: 63 bases, framed from base 1. At the junction V is shortened by 2 bases and J by 0 bases, with 27 bases in between. TCRbeta CDR3 regions were amplified from genomic DNA by means of the immunoSEQ Assay, a bias-controlled multiplex PCR. The authors' analysis ran thus. Nucleated cell counts per sample were estimated from amplification of reference gene primers within the assay. To quantify the absolute abundance of each unique TCRbeta CDR3 rearrangement, sequence reads were collapsed and filtered. For each sample, productive Simpson clonality was calculated as the square root of Simpson's diversity index over productive rearrangements. TCRdb carries this immuneACCESS record with in-frame sequences only. Its versions omit some clonotypes, under half of them owing to an unresolved V gene in the studies checked, with the rest unexplained. V and J calls and clone size are as listed in that table; D and trimming were resolved from the DNA. The sample table records 150,000 to 200,000 clones; 82% of these occur just once. Clones ranked in the top ten supply about a fifth of the sample.

Material: peripheral blood. The sequence came from a woman older than 75 with acute or convalescent COVID-19. Recombination connected TRBV5-1 to TRBJ1-3, with TRBD1 tentatively as D gene (6 bases match). CDR3 loop: CASSFIVGGDNLFSSGNTIYF. In nucleotide form, the sequence is TGCGCCAGCAGCTTTATTGTGGGTGGGGACAACCTTTTTTCCTCTGGAAACACCATATATTTT. With the rest looked up from the reference TRBV5-1 and TRBJ1-3 genes rather than sequenced, the full variable domain is KAGVTQTPRYLIKTRGQQVTLSCSPISGHRSVSWYQQTPGQGLQFLFEYFSETQRNKGNFPGRFSGRQFSNSRSEMNVSTLELGDSALYLCASSFIVGGDNLFSSGNTIYFGEGSWLTVV.